This T cell receptor (beta chain) was captured in a study of T cell repertoires in cytomegalovirus infection. Across the whole study: Signatures in public TCR beta sequences pointed to both CMV infection and matching HLA type.

TCRdb itself ran the reads through MiXCR, one entry per CDR3 protein. The sample consists of 250,000 to 300,000 distinct CDR3 sequences, about 26% of them appearing once. This clonotype was seen just once. A much larger clone lies one base from this, so it may be a read error. Without the conserved terminal phenylalanine or tryptophan, this CDR3 likely stems from a read error. The receptor comes from a human donor in good health (CMV status not recorded). Some clones in this sample may be carry-over from other donors' samples. Sequencing was performed on PBMCs.

The CDR3 DNA follows: TGTGCCAGCAGCGTCACAGCCCACAATGAGCAGTTCTGC. The encoded protein is CASSVTAHNEQFC. The J gene is TRBJ2-1, the V gene TRBV7-9, with D hard to call. There are 13 residues in the CDR3. Per germline, CDR1 SEHNR and CDR2 FQNEAQ (reference sequence). The V end lost 5 bases, the J end lost 5 bases, and 10 bases lay between the germline ends.